The T cell receptor beta chain under discussion was sequenced for a study of blood T cell repertoires in COVID-19. Looking at the study overall: Samples taken during acute and convalescent COVID-19 were collected in the United States, Italy and Spain.

TCRdb's table, derived via immunoSEQ multiplex PCR, lists solely in-frame clones and lacks some. The data contain around 240,000 clones, around 86% of them singletons. Germline lookup yields CDR1 MDHEN and CDR2 SYDVKM. The CDR3 is made up of 12 amino acids. V was cut by 2 bases and J by 2 bases, with 3 bases left in between. The receptor comes from a woman in her forties or fifties who had recovered from COVID-19. Sequencing input: PBMCs or T cells enriched from blood (not recorded which). The V call is TRBV28, the J call TRBJ1-1, with D unclear. The CDR3 loop reads CASSLTNTEAFF. The CDR3 region has the DNA TGTGCCAGCAGTTTAACAAACACTGAAGCTTTCTTT.